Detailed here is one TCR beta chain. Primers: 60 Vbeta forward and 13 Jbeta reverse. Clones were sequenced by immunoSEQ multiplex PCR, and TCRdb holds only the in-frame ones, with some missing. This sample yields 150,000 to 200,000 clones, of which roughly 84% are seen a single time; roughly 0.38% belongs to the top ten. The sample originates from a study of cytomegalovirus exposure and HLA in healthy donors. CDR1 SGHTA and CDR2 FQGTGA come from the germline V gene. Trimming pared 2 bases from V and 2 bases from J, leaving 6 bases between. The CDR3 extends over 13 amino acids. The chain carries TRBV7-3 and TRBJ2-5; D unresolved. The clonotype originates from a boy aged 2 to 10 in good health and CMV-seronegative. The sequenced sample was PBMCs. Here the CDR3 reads CASSLGLQETQYF. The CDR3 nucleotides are TGTGCCAGCAGCTTAGGGCTACAAGAGACCCAGTACTTC. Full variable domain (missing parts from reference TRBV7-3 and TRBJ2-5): GAGVSQTPSNKVTEKGKYVELRCDPISGHTALYWYRQSLGQGPEFLIYFQGTGAADDSGLPNDRFFAVRPEGSVSTLKIQRTERGDSAVYLCASSLGLQETQYFGPGTRLLVL.